Following are 24 T cell receptor beta chains from one sample sequenced in a study of T cells expressing NK-cell markers. TCRdb re-called the 5' RACE reads and catalogs CDR3 proteins one per entry, DNA excluded. The listing records fewer than 550,000 distinct CDR3 sequences. The sequenced sample consisted of blood T cells: a sorted CD56 or NKG2C T cell subset, CD4+ or CD8+ T cells, or bulk PBMC T cells (not recorded which). The receptor set was obtained from a woman in her fifties or sixties in good health.

The chain joins TRBV19 to TRBJ2-7; TCRdb designates TRBD1, a call that cannot be tested without DNA. Germline loops: CDR1 LNHDA, CDR2 SQIVND (reference sequence). The CDR3 consists of 16 residues. CDR3 protein: CASTHKGVTDIYEQYF.

The V and J genes are TRBV13 and TRBJ2-1; TCRdb calls TRBD1, which cannot be checked without DNA. The CDR3 spans 15 residues. Germline lookup yields CDR1 PRHDT and CDR2 FYEKMQ (reference sequence). The CDR3 is CASSSWGSFHNEQFF.

The CDR3 sequence: CSARDPGQGSGNTIYF. This chain uses TRBV20-1 with TRBJ1-3; there is no DNA to check the TCRdb D call of TRBD1. CDR1 is DFQATT and CDR2 is SNEGSKA in the germline V gene (reference sequence). This CDR3 region has 16 residues.

The V and J genes are TRBV27 and TRBJ2-5. CDR3 length: 14 amino acids. Looked up from germline, CDR1 is MNHEY and CDR2 is SMNVEV (reference sequence). The CDR3 reads CASSLSGVGETQYF.

The rearrangement joins TRBV9 to TRBJ2-5; TCRdb's D call, TRBD2, is unchecked because there is no DNA. The CDR3 has 14 amino acids. Germline lookup yields CDR1 SGDLS and CDR2 YYNGEE. This CDR3 is CASSVSGRGETQYF.

This rearrangement joins TRBV6-1 to TRBJ1-6; checking the TCRdb D call of TRBD1 is not possible without DNA. Germline CDR1 is MNHNS and CDR2 is SASEGT. The CDR3 totals 14 residues. Here the CDR3 reads CASTSGTGDSPLHF.

The gene calls are TRBV6-1 and TRBJ2-5. In germline, CDR1 is MNHNS, CDR2 SASEGT. There are 13 residues in the CDR3. The CDR3: CASSDGVWETQYF.

The V and J genes are TRBV5-1 and TRBJ2-2; TCRdb's D call, TRBD1, is unchecked because there is no DNA. Per the germline V gene, CDR1 is SGHRS and CDR2 is YFSETQ. CDR3 length equals 15 residues. The CDR3 here is CASSMDRADHGELFF.

The chain has TRBV15 and TRBJ2-3; with no DNA, the TCRdb D assignment of TRBD2 cannot be verified. Germline V gives CDR1 LNHNV, CDR2 YYDKDF (reference sequence). The CDR3 is made up of 16 amino acids. The CDR3 reads CATSRDMLGSTDTQYF.

This rearrangement joins TRBV6-5 to TRBJ2-5; TCRdb picks TRBD1, but there is no DNA to check that call. CDR3 length: 13 residues. Germline V lookup: CDR1 MNHEY, CDR2 SVGAGI. CDR3 amino acids: CASSRQGAETQYF.

The rearrangement links TRBV12-5 to TRBJ2-1; TCRdb designates TRBD1, a call that cannot be tested without DNA. Germline V lookup: CDR1 LGHNT, CDR2 FRNRAP. The CDR3 is 18 amino acids. CDR3 amino acids: CASGSAPFLQVGGNEQFF.

The J gene is TRBJ2-1, the V gene TRBV19; TCRdb's D call of TRBD1 is untestable without DNA. The CDR3 is made up of 15 amino acids. The germline V gene has CDR1 LNHDA and CDR2 SQIVND (reference sequence). CDR3: CASSRTDLSGGEQFF.

This rearrangement joins TRBV12-5 to TRBJ2-1; as DNA is missing, the TRBD1 call by TCRdb cannot be tested. Germline CDR1 reads LGHNT; CDR2 reads FRNRAP. This CDR3 comprises 14 residues. The CDR3: CASGLRTEYNEQFF.

The chain carries TRBV29-1 and TRBJ1-2; TCRdb names TRBD1, which stays unverified in the absence of DNA. This CDR3 is 13 amino acids long. The germline V gene encodes CDR1 SQVTM and CDR2 ANQGSEA. Here the CDR3 reads CSVPPRAEDGYTF.

The chain combines TRBV25-1 with TRBJ2-1; TCRdb returns TRBD2, unconfirmable since there is no DNA. Germline V gene lookup returns CDR1 MGHDK and CDR2 SYGVNS. The CDR3 loop spans 16 amino acids. The CDR3 reads CASSEPQASGYNEQFF.

This chain connects TRBV2 to TRBJ2-5. The CDR3 runs 14 residues. Germline values: CDR1 SNHLY, CDR2 FYNNEI. CDR3: CASSEARFQETQYF. Combining the CDR3 with reference TRBV2 and TRBJ2-5 gives the whole variable domain EPEVTQTPSHQVTQMGQEVILRCVPISNHLYFYWYRQILGQKVEFLVSFYNNEISEKSEIFDDQFSVERPDGSNFTLKIRSTKLEDSAMYFCASSEARFQETQYFGPGTRLLVL.

This rearrangement joins TRBV6-5 to TRBJ1-1; the TCRdb D gene call, TRBD1, has no DNA to confirm it. Germline values: CDR1 MNHEY, CDR2 SVGAGI. CDR3 size: 12 residues. The CDR3 spells CASSLNRGEAFF.

This chain uses TRBV7-8 with TRBJ1-5; TCRdb outputs TRBD1, but without DNA this stays unchecked. CDR1 SGHVS and CDR2 FQNEAQ come from the germline V gene. The CDR3 sequence is 12 residues long. CDR3: CASTQGRGPQHF.

The genes are TRBV7-9 and TRBJ1-1; TCRdb proposes TRBD1, but this gene call is untestable without DNA. The CDR3 runs to 16 residues. Germline CDR1 is SEHNR and CDR2 is FQNEAQ (reference sequence). CDR3 region: CASSPRTGEGNTEAFF.

The V gene is TRBV12-3 or TRBV12-4, the J gene TRBJ1-2; checking the TCRdb D call of TRBD1 is not possible without DNA. The CDR3 consists of 16 residues. CDR3 amino acids: CASSLYPGGAAYGYTF.

CDR3 sequence: CASKRTSGRAGDIQYF. The rearrangement links TRBV27 to TRBJ2-4; TCRdb's D call of TRBD2 is untestable without DNA. CDR1 and CDR2 (germline): MNHEY, SMNVEV (reference sequence). This CDR3 is built from 16 residues.

This rearrangement joins TRBV11-3 to TRBJ2-1; TCRdb lists TRBD2, though no DNA is available to test this call. Per germline, CDR1 SGHNT and CDR2 YENEEA. The CDR3 has 17 residues. CDR3 residues: CASSLDLAGGSGNEQFF. Supplemented by reference TRBV11-3 and TRBJ2-1, the full variable domain reads EAGVVQSPRYKIIEKKQPVAFWCNPISGHNTLYWYLQNLGQGPELLIRYENEEAVDDSQLPKDRFSAERLKGVDSTLKIQPAELGDSAVYLCASSLDLAGGSGNEQFFGPGTRLTVL.

CDR3 loop: CSVVNPGPGYGYTF. The chain is built from TRBV29-1 and TRBJ1-2. The CDR3 is made up of 14 amino acids. The V gene's germline CDR1 is SQVTM and CDR2 ANQGSEA.

The V gene is TRBV6-5, the J gene TRBJ2-1; as DNA is missing, the TRBD1 call by TCRdb cannot be tested. The length of the CDR3 is 13 residues. Germline-derived CDR1 and CDR2 are MNHEY and SVGAGI. CDR3 sequence: CASSYPGSDEQFF.